The clone carrying this T cell receptor beta chain was detected only a few times. Its target is unknown. The data stem from a study of beta chain features in type 1 diabetes. Study-level information: Taken together, all samples contributed more than 90,000,000 examined sorted cells. General study findings and limits: There was no resolution here of whether HLA type influences TCRB rearrangement. Type 1 diabetes patients had TCRB CDR3s that were shorter (moderately but significantly so) in all four CD4+ subsets. The naive, central memory and Treg TCRB repertoires showed an apparent similarity that was greater among patients than among healthy donors.

Germline CDR1 SGHNT, CDR2 YYREEE (reference sequence). The CDR3 runs 13 residues. Trimming took 4 bases from V and 10 from J; bases not matched to a gene: 8. Since all of the isolated RNA was reverse transcribed, expressed TCRB transcripts were what got sequenced. An average approximately 3.7 million reads came from naive, central memory and regulatory T cell samples. Repertoires were generated with immunoSEQ multiplex PCR, while TCRdb's copy carries only in-frame clones and drops some. The data contain 680,000 or so clones, around 15% of them singletons. The clonotype originates from a man aged 18 to 35 with type 1 diabetes. The V call is TRBV5-4, the J call TRBJ1-2, with TRBD1 matching over 9 bases. The sequenced material came from naive CD4+ T cells from blood. CDR3 bases: TGTGCCAGCAGCCGAACCGGGACAGGGCACTACACCTTC. Amino acids: CASSRTGTGHYTF.